This TCR beta chain was identified during a study of shared T cell receptors in the human thymus. Concerning this clone itself: Distinct nucleotide sequences in the sample also encode this CDR3.

The data were produced by immunoSEQ multiplex PCR, yet TCRdb's version contains in-frame clones alone and is incomplete. The data hold approximately 760,000 clones, with 75% to 90% observed a single time. Trimming removed 5 bases from V and 2 bases from J; junction bases left unmatched: 14. CDR1 and CDR2 from the germline V gene are SGHRS and YFSETQ. The CDR3 spans 17 residues. These data are also associated with another study on human thymus T cells. This second study notes: Overlap was high between thymic repertoires from unrelated individuals, as reported in related research.

The specimen was thymocytes. This receptor was taken from a girl under three years old with a congenital heart defect. The V gene is TRBV5-1, the J gene TRBJ2-7, with 9 bases aligning to TRBD1. CDR3 region: CASSYPPAGTGTYEQYF. Here the CDR3 DNA reads TGCGCCAGCAGTTATCCCCCCGCCGGGACAGGGACCTACGAGCAGTACTTC.